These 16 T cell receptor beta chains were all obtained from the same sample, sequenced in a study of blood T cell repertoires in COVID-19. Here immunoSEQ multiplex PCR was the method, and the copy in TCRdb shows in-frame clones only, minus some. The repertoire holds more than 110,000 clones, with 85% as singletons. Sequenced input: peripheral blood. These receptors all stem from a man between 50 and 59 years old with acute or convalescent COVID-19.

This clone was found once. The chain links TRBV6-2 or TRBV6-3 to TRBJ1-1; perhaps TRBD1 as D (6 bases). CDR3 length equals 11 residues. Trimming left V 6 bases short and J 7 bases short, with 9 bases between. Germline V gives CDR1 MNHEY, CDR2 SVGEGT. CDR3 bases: TGTGCCAGCAGCAGGGGCCGTGAAGCTTTCTTT. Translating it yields CASSRGREAFF.

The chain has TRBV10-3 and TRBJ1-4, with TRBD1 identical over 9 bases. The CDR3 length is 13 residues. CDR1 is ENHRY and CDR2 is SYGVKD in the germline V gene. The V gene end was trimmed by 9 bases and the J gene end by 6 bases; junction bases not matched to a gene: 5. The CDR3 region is CAIGRTGDEKLFF. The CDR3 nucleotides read TGTGCCATAGGACGGACAGGGGATGAAAAACTGTTTTTT.

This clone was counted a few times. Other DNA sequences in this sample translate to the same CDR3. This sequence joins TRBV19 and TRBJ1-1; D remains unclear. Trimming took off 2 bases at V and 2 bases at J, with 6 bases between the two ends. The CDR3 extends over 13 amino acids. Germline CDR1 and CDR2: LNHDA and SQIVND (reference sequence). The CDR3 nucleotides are TGTGCCAGTAGTATAAGCGTAAACACTGAAGCTTTCTTT. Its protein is CASSISVNTEAFF.

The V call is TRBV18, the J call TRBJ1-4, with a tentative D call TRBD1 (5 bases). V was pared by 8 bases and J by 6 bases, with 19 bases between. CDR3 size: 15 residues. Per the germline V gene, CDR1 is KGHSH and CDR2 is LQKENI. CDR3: CASTPQGWGDEKLFF. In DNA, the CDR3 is TGTGCCAGCACTCCTCAGGGTTGGGGTGATGAAAAACTGTTTTTT.

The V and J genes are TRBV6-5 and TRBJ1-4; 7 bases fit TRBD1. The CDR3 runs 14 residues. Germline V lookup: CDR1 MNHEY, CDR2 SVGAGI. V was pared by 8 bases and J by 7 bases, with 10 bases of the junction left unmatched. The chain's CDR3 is CASALTEGAEKLFF. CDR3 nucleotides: TGTGCCAGCGCCTTAACCGAGGGGGCTGAAAAACTGTTTTTT.

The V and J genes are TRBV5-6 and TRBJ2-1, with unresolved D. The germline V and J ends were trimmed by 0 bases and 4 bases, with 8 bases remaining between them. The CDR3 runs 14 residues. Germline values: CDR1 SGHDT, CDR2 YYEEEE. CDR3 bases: TGTGCCAGCAGCTTGGATACAGCTTACAATGAGCAGTTCTTC. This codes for CASSLDTAYNEQFF.

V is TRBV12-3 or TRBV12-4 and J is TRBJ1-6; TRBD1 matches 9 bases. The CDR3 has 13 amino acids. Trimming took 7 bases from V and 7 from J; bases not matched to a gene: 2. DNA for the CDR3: TGTGCCAGCACCGGACAGGGGAATTCACCCCTCCACTTT. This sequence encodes CASTGQGNSPLHF.

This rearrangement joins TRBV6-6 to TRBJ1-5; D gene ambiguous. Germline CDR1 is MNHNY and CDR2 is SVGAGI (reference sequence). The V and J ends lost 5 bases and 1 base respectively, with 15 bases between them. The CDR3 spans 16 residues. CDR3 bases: TGTGCCAGCAGTGGGAGAACAACCTCCAGCAATCAGCCCCAGCATTTT. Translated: CASSGRTTSSNQPQHF.

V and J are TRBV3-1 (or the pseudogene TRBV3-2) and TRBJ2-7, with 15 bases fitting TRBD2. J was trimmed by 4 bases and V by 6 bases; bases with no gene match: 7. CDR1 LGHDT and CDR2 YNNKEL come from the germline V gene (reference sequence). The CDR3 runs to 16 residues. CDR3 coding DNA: TGTGCCAGCAGGATGGGGACTAGCGGGAGGCAATACGAGCAGTACTTC. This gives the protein CASRMGTSGRQYEQYF.

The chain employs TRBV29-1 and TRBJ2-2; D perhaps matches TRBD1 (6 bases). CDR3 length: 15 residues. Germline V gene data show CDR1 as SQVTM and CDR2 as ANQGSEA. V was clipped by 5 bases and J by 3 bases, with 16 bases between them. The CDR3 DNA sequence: TGCAGCGTTATTCCCCCGGGACATCACACCGGGGAGCTGTTTTTT. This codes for CSVIPPGHHTGELFF.

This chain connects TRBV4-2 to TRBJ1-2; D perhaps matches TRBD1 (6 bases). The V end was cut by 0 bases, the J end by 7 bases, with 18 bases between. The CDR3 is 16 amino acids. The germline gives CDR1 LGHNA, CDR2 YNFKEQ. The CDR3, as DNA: TGTGCCAGCAGCCAAGATACCCCGATCGGGGGGGCTGGCTACACCTTC. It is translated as CASSQDTPIGGAGYTF.

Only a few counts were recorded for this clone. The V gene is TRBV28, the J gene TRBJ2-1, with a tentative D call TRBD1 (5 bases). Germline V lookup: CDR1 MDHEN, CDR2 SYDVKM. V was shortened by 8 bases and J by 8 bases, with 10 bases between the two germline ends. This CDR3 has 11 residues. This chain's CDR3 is CASQGRYEQFF. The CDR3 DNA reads TGTGCCAGCCAGGGTCGCTATGAGCAGTTCTTC.

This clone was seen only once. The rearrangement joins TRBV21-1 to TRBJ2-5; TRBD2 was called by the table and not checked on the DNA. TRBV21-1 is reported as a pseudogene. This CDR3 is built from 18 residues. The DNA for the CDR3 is TGTGCCAGCAGAGAACACATTCCGGGACTAGCGGGAGAAGAGACCCAGTACTTC. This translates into CASREHIPGLAGEETQYF.

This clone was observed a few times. The CDR3 loop reads CASSYGGQKNTEAFF. CDR3 nucleotides: TGTGCCAGCAGTTACGGGGGACAGAAGAACACTGAAGCTTTCTTT. The V and J genes are TRBV6-6 and TRBJ1-1; 7 nucleotides match TRBD1. J was trimmed by 1 base and V by 2 bases; bases with no gene match: 4. Germline V gene lookup returns CDR1 MNHNY and CDR2 SVGAGI (reference sequence). CDR3 length: 15 residues.

CDR3 coding DNA: TGTGCCAGCAGCCCAAACCCGGGACAGGGAGGGAACGAGCAGTACTTC. As protein: CASSPNPGQGGNEQYF. This chain connects TRBV7-8 to TRBJ2-7; 9 bases are shared with TRBD1. Trimming removed 5 bases from V and 5 bases from J; junction bases left unmatched: 13. Germline CDR1 reads SGHVS; CDR2 reads FQNEAQ. This CDR3 has 16 residues.

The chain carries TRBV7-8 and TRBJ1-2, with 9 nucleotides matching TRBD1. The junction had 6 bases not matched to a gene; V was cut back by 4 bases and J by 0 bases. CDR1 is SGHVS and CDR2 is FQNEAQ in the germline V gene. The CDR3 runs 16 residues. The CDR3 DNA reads TGTGCCAGCAGCTACGGACAGGGGAAAGCTAACTATGGCTACACCTTC. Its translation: CASSYGQGKANYGYTF.